The present T cell receptor beta chain was sequenced within a study of blood T cell repertoires in COVID-19. Study-wide context: The United States, Italy and Spain provided the acute and convalescent COVID-19 samples. PBMCs, B-cell-depleted T cells, or T cells provided the cDNA or gDNA that made up the material.

In germline, CDR1 is MNHEY, CDR2 SMNVEV (reference sequence). The CDR3 length is 17 residues. J was trimmed by 4 bases and V by 6 bases; bases with no gene match: 16. Clones were read by immunoSEQ multiplex PCR, and TCRdb kept only the in-frame ones, dropping some. The table shows 260,000 or so clones, with about 83% occurring only once. Participants were placed into cohorts based on the clinical history they reported. During the 2 weeks before they entered the study, exposed participants had met someone with a PCR-confirmed or clinician-diagnosed COVID-19 case. In its sample, this clone was seen many times.

This sequence joins TRBV27 and TRBJ2-7; TRBD1 agrees at 9 bases. Input material: PBMCs or T cells enriched from blood (not recorded which). The source is a woman between 40 and 55 years old who had been exposed to COVID-19. The CDR3 sequence: CASRKQGALSSGYEQYF. DNA of the CDR3: TGTGCCAGCAGAAAACAGGGGGCTCTGAGTTCGGGGTACGAGCAGTACTTC.